The subject of this entry is one T cell receptor beta chain. This record comes from a study of blood T cell repertoires in COVID-19. V shed 7 bases and J shed 3 bases, with 14 bases lying between them. The CDR3 has 13 residues. CDR1 and CDR2 from the germline V gene are SGDLS and YYNGEE. Clones were read by immunoSEQ multiplex PCR, and TCRdb kept only the in-frame ones, dropping some. The sample lists about 270,000 clones; roughly 90% were seen once. The TCR sequence derives from a woman aged 30 to 39 who had recovered from COVID-19. The chain uses TRBV9 and TRBJ2-7; TRBD1 might be the D (6 bases). Source material: PBMCs or T cells enriched from blood (not recorded which). The CDR3 DNA reads TGTGCCAGCTCCCGGACAGAGTACTACGAGCAGTACTTC. This sequence encodes CASSRTEYYEQYF.